This TCR beta chain was sequenced in a study of CD8 T cells in Susac syndrome. Study-level information: Eight or nine of the sequenced Susac syndrome patients were in remission, and five or six had active disease.

TCR beta sequencing covered blood CD8+ and CD4+ T cells. The V end lost 2 bases, the J end lost 1 base, and 12 bases lay between the germline ends. The CDR3 consists of 15 residues. Germline CDR1 and CDR2: SGHRS and YFSETQ. RNA in amounts of about 0.45 to 1 ug was reverse transcribed with random hexamers. TCRdb re-called the immunoSEQ multiplex PCR reads with MiXCR, one entry per CDR3 protein. This sample has about 210,000 distinct CDR3 sequences, with around 93% found just once. The sample taken for sequencing was CD4+ T cells from PBMCs. The TCR was taken from a human donor with Susac syndrome. This chain links TRBV5-1 with TRBJ1-1, with D hard to call. CDR3 region: CASSFGYQRNTEAFF. In nucleotides, the CDR3 is TGCGCCAGCAGCTTTGGGTATCAGAGGAACACTGAAGCTTTCTTT. Filled out from reference TRBV5-1 and TRBJ1-1, the complete variable domain reads KAGVTQTPRYLIKTRGQQVTLSCSPISGHRSVSWYQQTPGQGLQFLFEYFSETQRNKGNFPGRFSGRQFSNSRSEMNVSTLELGDSALYLCASSFGYQRNTEAFFGQGTRLTVV.